The clone carrying this T cell receptor (beta chain) has only a few counts. The germline V gene encodes CDR1 SGHNT and CDR2 YYREEE (reference sequence). The CDR3 contains 15 residues. The junction had 2 bases not matched to a gene; V was cut back by 3 bases and J by 2 bases. This specimen comes from a study of shared clonotypes between healthy human individuals. Splitting of CD4+ cells produced CD45RA+ naive and CD45RA-negative memory subsets. Assay: immunoSEQ multiplex PCR; the TCRdb copy retains only in-frame clones and omits some. The sample yields 2.3 million or so clones, 80% to 95% seen once. The clonotype comes from a man between 18 and 29 years old in good health. Some clones in this sample may be carry-over from other donors' samples. Sequenced: naive CD4+ T cells from PBMCs. Subset noted: CD45RA+ positively selected. The rearrangement uses TRBV5-4 and TRBJ2-5; 12 nucleotides line up with TRBD2. For the CDR3, the DNA is TGTGCCAGCAGCTCCGGACTAGCGGGGCAAGAGACCCAGTACTTC. It encodes CASSSGLAGQETQYF.